The rows below give T cell receptor beta chains drawn from one sample of a study of shared clonotypes between healthy human individuals. The method was immunoSEQ multiplex PCR; TCRdb's version includes in-frame clones alone and lacks a portion of them. The sample holds 2 million to 2.5 million clones; 90% to 97% are singletons and the top ten take roughly 0.13%. Sequenced: naive CD4+ T cells sorted from blood. The receptors were sampled from a man younger than 35 in good health. CDR3s leave out the opening cysteine and the closing phenylalanine or tryptophan. The order of the fields is CDR3 protein, J gene, V gene, CDR3 length.

ASTSMGLPQH,TRBJ1-5,TRBV6-1,10
ASSLGRDSYEQY,TRBJ2-7,TRBV7-2,12
ASSLRGGSTDTQY,TRBJ2-3,TRBV9,13
ASSLVWGTGELF,TRBJ2-2,TRBV5-1,12
ASSLQTTSTDTQY,TRBJ2-3,TRBV11-2,13
ATSTGQGAHQPQH,TRBJ1-5,TRBV15,13
ASSPGQAGNQPQH,TRBJ1-5,TRBV5-1,13
AWSVRGTQAQETQY,TRBJ2-5,TRBV30,14
SVANWGQSTDTQY,TRBJ2-3,TRBV29-1,13
ASSDHGGFGYEQY,TRBJ2-7,TRBV6-1,13
ASSQDAGMGGELF,TRBJ2-2,TRBV4-1,13
ASTQDRSNTEAF,TRBJ1-1,TRBV2,12
ASSLDHRGVGYT,TRBJ1-2,TRBV11-2,12
ASSPGTAYSNQPQH,TRBJ1-5,TRBV7-2,14
AWTGTGPSTQY,TRBJ2-3,TRBV30,11
AISEIPGVGETQY,TRBJ2-5,TRBV10-3,13
ASSVGAGSGTEAF,TRBJ1-1,TRBV9,13
ASSPTGEILTQGTDTQY,TRBJ2-3,TRBV18,17
ASSYKAKNEQY,TRBJ2-7,TRBV27,11
ASSQVGQGARYEQY,TRBJ2-7,TRBV4-3,14
ASSLQGAEGYT,TRBJ1-2,TRBV6-1,11
ASSRGGANEQY,TRBJ2-7,TRBV5-4,11
ASSLGLGSPLH,TRBJ1-6,TRBV7-2,11
ASSIGTGMNYGYT,TRBJ1-2,TRBV19,13
ASSPGSLFTNQPQH,TRBJ1-5,TRBV7-9,14
ASSPGTDTQY,TRBJ2-3,TRBV27,10
ASSYRDGGYEQY,TRBJ2-7,TRBV7-8,12
ASNPGGGANTGELF,TRBJ2-2,TRBV9,14
ASSLAWTGEETQY,TRBJ2-5,TRBV7-9,13
ASRRGTYNEQF,TRBJ2-1,TRBV28,11
ASSRDRQPDTQY,TRBJ2-3,TRBV18,12